This T cell receptor beta chain is drawn from a study of T cell responses to AZD1222 COVID-19 vaccine (dated by TCRdb to the early 2020s). A note on the overall study: A total of approximately 250 trial participants underwent TCR sequencing, of whom under 220 had received two doses of AZD1222 and about 25 had received two doses of the MenACWY control vaccine. Trial participants were enrolled by age into 18-55, 56-69 and 70-plus year subgroups, with approximately 150, 30 and 60 TCR-sequenced participants respectively. General conclusions and limits of the study: The 56-69-year group was small, and its depth increase did not reach significance, likely because of low power. Because no day 14 peak-response samples were available, repertoires were characterized only after the peak T cell response. Participants were mostly white British and included more females than males, and it was suggested by the authors that clonal diversity may have been underestimated. CD4 TCRs associated with the vaccine covered the entire spike protein, and the dominant responses were in regions 160-218 and 743-854. After two AZD1222 doses, both the breadth and the depth of spike-specific TCRs were significantly higher than at day 0 and than in MenACWY recipients. Conclusions about previously exposed vaccinees are limited, since just six or seven AZD1222 recipients were seropositive for SARS-CoV-2 at baseline. Epitopes outside the regions mutated in the B.1.351 and B.1.1.7 variants were reportedly recognized by nearly half of the unique spike-specific TCRs.

As to this clone: What antigen it recognizes has not been identified. No base-level quality is on record; no much larger clone is a single base apart.

In the paper's terms, the time point label means: about 28 days (+/-7) after the second vaccine dose. AZD1222 recipients with second doses at about 4 weeks or about 12 weeks were pooled, because spike-specific TCR depth and breadth did not differ between schedules. Vaccinee samples were obtained from the UK trials COV001 and COV002, which included a single-blind randomized controlled phase 2/3 trial of AZD1222 (ChAdOx1 nCoV-19) in healthy adults. For TCRbeta chain sequencing, PBMC samples were collected from trial participants at day 0 and at day 28 after the second dose. The CDR3 regions of human TCRbeta chains were analyzed by immunosequencing. The original methods were these. TCRs in the repertoires were compared against a reference library of SARS-CoV-2-specific TCRs that had been generated with the MIRA antigen-specificity platform. Breadth was defined as the fraction of unique TCRs that were SARS-CoV-2-associated, and depth was defined as the fraction of total T cells that were SARS-CoV-2-associated. Using the MIRA data, every spike-specific TCR was mapped to the spike region that the TCR reacted to and assigned to either a CD4 or a CD8 class. Log10-transformed breadth and depth values were compared by one-way ANOVA with Sidak's multiple comparisons tests. The source is immuneACCESS, and TCRdb retained only in-frame sequences with V and J called. Part of the clones is not carried over; for the studies checked, unresolved V genes explain less than half of this, and the remainder is unexplained. V and J calls and clone size are copied from that table; D and trimming were computed from the DNA. This sample is represented by under 150,000 clones; more than 90% of them were singletons. The ten biggest clones cover about 1.1% of the sample.

The sequence was collected from an adult who received the AZD1222 COVID-19 vaccine. Sequenced here: peripheral blood, sampled 28 days after the second AZD1222 dose.

The base sequence is TGTGCCAGCAGCTTCACGGGACAGCTGGATGAGCAGTTCTTC. The encoded protein is CASSFTGQLDEQFF. Recombination connected TRBV7-3 to TRBJ2-1; the central 7 bases match TRBD1. From its cysteine to its phenylalanine, the CDR3 spans 14 amino acids. Only the CDR3 part of the read is kept: 42 bases, read in frame from the first base. Trimming leaves V shorter by 3 bases and J shorter by 8 bases, with the junction holding 7 bases beyond the gene matches. The germline V gene provides CDR1 SGHTA and CDR2 FQGTGA.